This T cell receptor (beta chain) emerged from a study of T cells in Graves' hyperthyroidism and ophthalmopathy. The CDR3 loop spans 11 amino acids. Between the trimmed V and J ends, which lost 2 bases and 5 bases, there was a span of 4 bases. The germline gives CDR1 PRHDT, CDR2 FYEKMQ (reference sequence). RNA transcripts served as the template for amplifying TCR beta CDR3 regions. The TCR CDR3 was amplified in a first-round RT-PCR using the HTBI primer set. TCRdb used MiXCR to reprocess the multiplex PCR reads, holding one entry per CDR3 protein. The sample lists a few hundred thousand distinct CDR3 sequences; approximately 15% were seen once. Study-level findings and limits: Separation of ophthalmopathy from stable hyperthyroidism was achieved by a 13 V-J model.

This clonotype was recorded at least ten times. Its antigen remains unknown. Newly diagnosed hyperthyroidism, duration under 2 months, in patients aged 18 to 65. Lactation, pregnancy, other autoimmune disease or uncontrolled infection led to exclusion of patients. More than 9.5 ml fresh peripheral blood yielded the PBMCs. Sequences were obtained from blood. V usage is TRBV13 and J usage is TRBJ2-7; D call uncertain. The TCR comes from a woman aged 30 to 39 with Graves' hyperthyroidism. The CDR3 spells CASSLINEQYF. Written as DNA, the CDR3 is TGTGCCAGCAGCTTAATTAACGAGCAGTACTTC.